This is a list of T cell receptor beta chains from one sample in a study of blood T cell repertoires in COVID-19. Measured with immunoSEQ multiplex PCR; TCRdb has only the in-frame clones, and not every one. The data show about 38,000 clones, 75% to 90% seen once. Sequencing used peripheral blood. All receptors derive from a man aged 45 to 65 with active or convalescent COVID-19. Each CDR3 is given with its conserved first and last residue. A D gene is named only where the DNA matches it firmly. Not every row has a clone size; where given, it reads once, few, many or a size class.

>TRBJ2-7|TRBV5-1|.|.
CASSLGGANSYEQYF
TGCGCCAGCAGCTTGGGCGGCGCGAACTCCTACGAGCAGTACTTC
>TRBJ1-6|TRBV27|.|.
CASSLSGGTYNSPLHF
TGTGCCAGCAGTTTATCGGGGGGGACCTATAATTCACCCCTCCACTTT
>TRBJ1-4|TRBV3-1/TRBV3-2|.|.
CASTYRGPNEKLFF
TGTGCCAGCACCTACCGGGGTCCTAATGAAAAACTGTTTTTT
>TRBJ1-5|TRBV2|.|.
CASSYRVSNQPQHF
TGTGCCAGCAGTTACAGGGTTAGCAATCAGCCCCAGCATTTT
>TRBJ1-2|TRBV5-1|TRBD1|.
CASSDPGQGFGYTF
TGCGCCAGCAGCGACCCGGGACAGGGGTTTGGCTACACCTTC
>TRBJ2-2|TRBV18|TRBD1|.
CASSPGTGGTGELFF
TGTGCCAGCTCACCCGGGACAGGGGGCACCGGGGAGCTGTTTTTT
>TRBJ2-5|TRBV6-5|.|.
CASRLAGVETQYF
TGTGCCAGCAGACTGGCAGGGGTGGAGACCCAGTACTTC
>TRBJ2-7|TRBV7-2|TRBD2|.
CASSSQIAGGSSYEQYF
TGTGCCAGCAGCTCCCAAATCGCGGGCGGGAGCTCCTACGAGCAGTACTTC
>TRBJ2-1|TRBV28|TRBD2|.
CASSLRSSGRAYEQFF
TGTGCCAGCAGTCTTAGATCTAGCGGGAGGGCCTATGAGCAGTTCTTC
>TRBJ2-3|TRBV27|TRBD1|.
CASRKAGGRTDTQYF
TGTGCCAGCAGGAAGGCAGGGGGCCGGACAGATACGCAGTATTTT
>TRBJ2-7|TRBV27|TRBD2|few
CASSLSLAAYEQYF
TGTGCCAGCAGTTTATCACTAGCGGCCTACGAGCAGTACTTC
>TRBJ2-2|TRBV7-3|TRBD1|few
CASSLTGTVSSNTGELFF
TGTGCCAGCAGCTTAACGGGGACAGTCTCAAGCAACACCGGGGAGCTGTTTTTT
>TRBJ1-6|TRBV9|.|.
CASSVGGTGGSPLHF
TGTGCCAGCAGCGTAGGAGGGACCGGGGGGTCACCCCTCCACTTT
>TRBJ1-5|TRBV6-1|.|.
CASSEAWAGASNQPQHF
TGTGCCAGCAGTGAAGCTTGGGCAGGGGCTAGCAATCAGCCCCAGCATTTT
>TRBJ1-4|TRBV5-1|.|.
CASSLVAGLNEKLFF
TGCGCCAGCAGCTTGGTGGCAGGTCTTAATGAAAAACTGTTTTTT
>TRBJ2-5|TRBV30|TRBD2|.
CAWSRTGGQETQYF
TGTGCCTGGAGTCGGACCGGGGGGCAAGAGACCCAGTACTTC
>TRBJ2-1|TRBV10-3|.|.
CAIQGGNNEQFF
TGTGCCATCCAAGGCGGGAACAATGAGCAGTTCTTC
>TRBJ1-5|TRBV6-2/TRBV6-3|.|many
CASSLMGGQPQHF
TGTGCCAGCAGTTTAATGGGAGGTCAGCCCCAGCATTTT
>TRBJ2-3|TRBV10-3|.|.
CAISERPGGSTDTQYF
TGTGCCATCAGTGAAAGACCAGGGGGGAGCACAGATACGCAGTATTTT
>TRBJ1-4|TRBV14|.|.
CASSPFPGRVNEKLFF
TGTGCCAGCAGCCCATTCCCTGGCAGGGTGAATGAAAAACTGTTTTTT
>TRBJ1-2|TRBV5-1|.|.
CASSFDQAPNYGYTF
TGCGCCAGCAGCTTTGATCAAGCTCCGAACTATGGCTACACCTTC
>TRBJ2-5|TRBV4-1|TRBD2|few
CASSQEGLAGVQETQYF
TGCGCCAGCAGCCAGGAGGGACTAGCGGGGGTCCAAGAGACCCAGTACTTC
>TRBJ2-5|TRBV4-1|.|.
CASSQDPLQGFQETQYF
TGCGCCAGCAGCCAAGACCCCTTACAGGGATTCCAAGAGACCCAGTACTTC
>TRBJ1-1|TRBV5-6|.|.
CASSLALSEAFF
TGTGCCAGCAGCTTGGCCTTGAGTGAAGCTTTCTTT
>TRBJ2-1|TRBV6-1|.|.
CASSEVLRGGVF
TGTGCCAGCAGTGAAGTTCTCAGGGGTGGGGTCTTC
>TRBJ2-3|TRBV19|TRBD2|.
CASRIRSRRGFTDTQYF
TGTGCCAGTAGAATAAGGTCGCGGCGGGGGTTTACAGATACGCAGTATTTT
>TRBJ1-4|TRBV7-9|.|.
CASSLVLEKLFF
TGTGCCAGCAGCTTAGTACTTGAAAAACTGTTTTTT
>TRBJ1-2|TRBV18|TRBD1|.
CASSPSTGGDSRGGYTF
TGTGCCAGCTCACCATCAACAGGGGGCGATTCGAGGGGTGGCTACACCTTC
>TRBJ2-1|TRBV9|.|.
CASSARAGVFYNEQFF
TGTGCCAGCAGCGCAAGGGCAGGGGTCTTCTACAATGAGCAGTTCTTC
>TRBJ1-2|TRBV6-5|TRBD1|once
CASSYTPTGGYGYTF
TGTGCCAGCAGTTACACCCCTACAGGGGGCTATGGCTACACCTTC
>TRBJ2-2|TRBV5-6|.|.
CASSPPSGDSGELFF
TGTGCCAGCAGCCCCCCCTCGGGGGATTCCGGGGAGCTGTTTTTT
>TRBJ2-1|TRBV18|.|.
CASRPRRGSYNEQFF
TGTGCCAGCCGCCCGCGACGGGGCTCCTACAATGAGCAGTTCTTC
>TRBJ1-4|TRBV28|TRBD1|.
CASSTAGGLGEKLFF
TGTGCCAGCAGTACCGCAGGGGGTTTAGGTGAAAAACTGTTTTTT
>TRBJ2-7|TRBV13|TRBD1|.
CASSSRMQGVYEQYF
TGTGCCAGCAGCTCGAGGATGCAGGGGGTCTACGAGCAGTACTTC
>TRBJ2-6|TRBV10-3|.|.
CAIGLRGGGANVLTF
TGTGCCATAGGGTTACGAGGGGGAGGGGCCAACGTCCTGACTTTC
>TRBJ1-2|TRBV3-1/TRBV3-2|.|.
CASSATADYGYTF
TGTGCCAGCAGCGCGACAGCCGACTATGGCTACACCTTC
>TRBJ1-5|TRBV6-2/TRBV6-3|.|.
CASSPNSSNQPQHF
TGTGCCAGCAGCCCCAATAGTAGCAATCAGCCCCAGCATTTT
>TRBJ2-1|TRBV5-1|.|.
CASSNDRREQFF
TGCGCCAGCAGCAATGACAGGCGGGAGCAGTTCTTC
>TRBJ2-3|TRBV7-3|.|.
CASSSGGSTDTQYF
TGTGCCAGCAGCTCGGGCGGGAGCACAGATACGCAGTATTTT
>TRBJ2-2|TRBV15|.|.
CATSKHREAGELFF
TGTGCCACCAGCAAACACAGGGAAGCGGGGGAGCTGTTTTTT
>TRBJ1-6|TRBV18|.|.
CASSRGTDNSPLHF
TGTGCCAGCTCACGCGGGACCGATAATTCACCCCTCCACTTT
>TRBJ2-1|TRBV29-1|.|.
CSVGGHGTEQFF
TGCAGCGTCGGGGGGCACGGGACGGAGCAGTTCTTC
>TRBJ1-1|TRBV28|TRBD1|.
CATNRDSPRAFF
TGTGCCACCAATAGGGACAGTCCCAGGGCTTTCTTT
>TRBJ2-5|TRBV4-1|.|.
CASSQDPTELDQYF
TGCGCCAGCAGCCAAGACCCCACGGAGTTGGACCAGTACTTC
>TRBJ1-5|TRBV15|.|.
CATSRVGFRGNSNQPQHF
TGTGCCACCAGCAGAGTGGGGTTCCGAGGGAATAGCAATCAGCCCCAGCATTTT